The 5 T cell receptor beta chains presented below share a single source sample, sequenced in a study of early T cells in non-severe SARS-CoV-2 infection. TCRdb re-derived calls from the 5' RACE reads in MiXCR, one entry per CDR3 protein. In the table there are 80,000 or so distinct CDR3 sequences, around 5.6% of which are singletons. Material: whole blood. These receptors originate from an adult who was a healthcare worker with PCR-confirmed SARS-CoV-2 infection or an uninfected control (not recorded which).

This clonotype is termed medium-sized (0.01 to 0.1%). The rearrangement joins TRBV10-2 to TRBJ1-1; TRBD1 agrees at 7 bases. Trimming at V came to 6 bases and at J to 5 bases, leaving 15 bases not matched to a gene. The CDR3 has 16 amino acids. The germline V gene encodes CDR1 WSHSY and CDR2 SAAADI. The CDR3, as DNA: TGCGCCAGCAGCCCACCCCCGACAGGGAGGGGAACTGAAGCTTTCTTT. Translating gives CASSPPPTGRGTEAFF.

V is TRBV28 and J is TRBJ2-7; TRBD2 might be the D (6 bases). CDR1 MDHEN and CDR2 SYDVKM come from the germline V gene. This CDR3 comprises 16 residues. Trimming took off 3 bases at V and 0 bases at J, with 15 bases between the two ends. CDR3: CASSFAARAGSYEQYF. The DNA for the CDR3 is TGTGCCAGCAGTTTCGCGGCTCGAGCGGGCTCCTACGAGCAGTACTTC.

In its sample, this clonotype was seen many times. The chain carries TRBV5-1 and TRBJ1-2; 7 nucleotides agree with TRBD1. V was clipped by 4 bases and J by 2 bases; unmatched bases: 2. CDR3 length equals 13 residues. Germline assignment: CDR1 SGHRS and CDR2 YFSETQ. The chain's CDR3 is CASSLDRNYGYTF. CDR3 bases: TGCGCCAGCAGCCTGGACAGGAACTATGGCTACACCTTC.

This clonotype was counted at least ten times. The rearrangement uses TRBV7-2 and TRBJ2-1; 7 nucleotides match TRBD1. V lost 5 bases to trimming and J lost 5 bases; unmatched junction nucleotides: 3. Looked up from germline, CDR1 is SGHTA and CDR2 is FQGNSA. The CDR3 is made up of 13 amino acids. The CDR3 region has the DNA TGTGCCAGCAGCGAAGACAGGGACAATGAGCAGTTCTTC. Its protein product is CASSEDRDNEQFF.

This clonotype occurred many times. V usage is TRBV7-2 and J usage is TRBJ1-3; maybe TRBD1 (6 bases). Deletions cut 5 bases from V and 4 bases from J, with 12 bases between. Germline CDR1 is SGHTA and CDR2 is FQGNSA. This CDR3 region has 14 residues. Written as DNA, the CDR3 is TGTGCCAGCAGCCCTACCGGGACAGGAAACACCATATATTTT. Translating gives CASSPTGTGNTIYF.